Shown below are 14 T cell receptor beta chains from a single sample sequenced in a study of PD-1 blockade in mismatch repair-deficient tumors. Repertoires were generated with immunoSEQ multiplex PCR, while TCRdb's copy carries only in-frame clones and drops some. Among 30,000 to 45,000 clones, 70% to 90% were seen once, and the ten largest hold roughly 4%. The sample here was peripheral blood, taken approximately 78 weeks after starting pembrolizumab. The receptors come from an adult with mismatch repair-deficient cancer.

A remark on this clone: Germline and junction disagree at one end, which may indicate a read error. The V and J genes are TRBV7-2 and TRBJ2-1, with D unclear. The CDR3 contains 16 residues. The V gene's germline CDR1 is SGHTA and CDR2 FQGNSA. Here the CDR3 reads CASSGFRVGSSNEQFF. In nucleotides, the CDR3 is TGTGCCAGCAGCGGATTTCGGGTAGGGTCCTCCAATGAGCAGTTCTTC.

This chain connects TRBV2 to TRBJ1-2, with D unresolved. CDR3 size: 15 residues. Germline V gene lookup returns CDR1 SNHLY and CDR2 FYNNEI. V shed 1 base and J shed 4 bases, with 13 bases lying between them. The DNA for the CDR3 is TGTGCCAGCAGTGAAGGGGGATACTCTTTCTATGGCTACACCTTC. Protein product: CASSEGGYSFYGYTF.

CDR3 loop: CASSDVDRVPDTQYF. CDR3 DNA sequence: TGTGCCAGCAGTGACGTGGACAGGGTGCCAGATACGCAGTATTTT. The chain recombines TRBV2 with TRBJ2-3, with 8 nucleotides matching TRBD1. Per germline, CDR1 SNHLY and CDR2 FYNNEI. V shed 3 bases, J shed 4 bases, and the junction held 6 bases outside the gene matches. The CDR3 sequence is 15 residues long.

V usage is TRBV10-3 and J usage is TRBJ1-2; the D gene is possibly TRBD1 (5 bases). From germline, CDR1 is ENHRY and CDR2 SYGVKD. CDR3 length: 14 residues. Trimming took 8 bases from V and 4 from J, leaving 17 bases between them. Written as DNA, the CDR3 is TGTGCCATCTCAGCCAGGGAGCTTACCTATGGCTACACCTTC. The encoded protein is CAISARELTYGYTF.

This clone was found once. The CDR3 coding sequence is TGTGCCAGCAGTTTTCGGTGGACGGGAAACTATGGCTACACCTTC. It yields the protein CASSFRWTGNYGYTF. The V gene is TRBV27, the J gene TRBJ1-2; D ambiguous. The ends were cut back, 3 bases at V and 2 bases at J, with 13 bases in the middle. The CDR3 runs to 15 residues. CDR1 is MNHEY, CDR2 SMNVEV, per germline (reference sequence).

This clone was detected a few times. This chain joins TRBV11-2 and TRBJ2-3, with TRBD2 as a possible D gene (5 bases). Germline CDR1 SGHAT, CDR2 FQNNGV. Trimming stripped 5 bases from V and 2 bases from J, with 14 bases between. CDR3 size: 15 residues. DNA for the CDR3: TGTGCCAGCAGCCTACGGGGTACGGACACAGATACGCAGTATTTT. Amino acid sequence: CASSLRGTDTDTQYF.

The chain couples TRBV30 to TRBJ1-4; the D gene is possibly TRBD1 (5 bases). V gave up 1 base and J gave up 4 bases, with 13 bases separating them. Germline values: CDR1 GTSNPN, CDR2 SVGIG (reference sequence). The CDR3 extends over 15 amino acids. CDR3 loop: CAWSGDRVVNEKLFF. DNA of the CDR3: TGTGCCTGGAGTGGGGACCGGGTAGTTAATGAAAAACTGTTTTTT.

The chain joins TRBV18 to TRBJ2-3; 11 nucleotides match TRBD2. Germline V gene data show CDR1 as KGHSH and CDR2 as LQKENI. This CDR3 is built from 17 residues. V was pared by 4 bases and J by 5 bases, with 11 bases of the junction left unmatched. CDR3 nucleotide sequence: TGTGCCAGCTCACGCTTACCTAGCGGGAGGCGGGGAGATACGCAGTATTTT. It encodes CASSRLPSGRRGDTQYF.

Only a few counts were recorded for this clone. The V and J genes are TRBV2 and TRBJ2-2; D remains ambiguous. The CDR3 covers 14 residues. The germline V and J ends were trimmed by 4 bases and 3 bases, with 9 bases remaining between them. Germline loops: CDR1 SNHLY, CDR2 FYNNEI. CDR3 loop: CASSVRLDTGELFF. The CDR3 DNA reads TGTGCCAGCAGTGTGCGGCTAGACACCGGGGAGCTGTTTTTT.

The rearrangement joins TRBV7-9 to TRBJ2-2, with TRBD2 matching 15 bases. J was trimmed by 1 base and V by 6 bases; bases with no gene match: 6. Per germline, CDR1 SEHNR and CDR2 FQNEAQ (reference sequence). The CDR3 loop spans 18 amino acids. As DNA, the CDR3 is TGTGCCAGCAGACCCGGGACTAGCGGGGGGAAGAACACCGGGGAGCTGTTTTTT. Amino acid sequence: CASRPGTSGGKNTGELFF.

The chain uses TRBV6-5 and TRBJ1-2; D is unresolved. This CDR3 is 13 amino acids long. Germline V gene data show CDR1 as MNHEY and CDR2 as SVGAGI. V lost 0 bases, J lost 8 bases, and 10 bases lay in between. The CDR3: CASSYSADVGYTF. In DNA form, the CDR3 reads TGTGCCAGCAGTTACTCGGCCGATGTGGGCTACACCTTC.

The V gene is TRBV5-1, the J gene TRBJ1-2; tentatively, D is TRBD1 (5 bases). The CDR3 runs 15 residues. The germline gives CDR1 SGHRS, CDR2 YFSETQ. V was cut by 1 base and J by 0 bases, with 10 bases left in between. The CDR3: CASSLQAGTNYGYTF. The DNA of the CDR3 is TGCGCCAGCAGCTTGCAGGCAGGGACTAACTATGGCTACACCTTC. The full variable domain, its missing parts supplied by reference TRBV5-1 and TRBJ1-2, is KAGVTQTPRYLIKTRGQQVTLSCSPISGHRSVSWYQQTPGQGLQFLFEYFSETQRNKGNFPGRFSGRQFSNSRSEMNVSTLELGDSALYLCASSLQAGTNYGYTFGSGTRLTVV.

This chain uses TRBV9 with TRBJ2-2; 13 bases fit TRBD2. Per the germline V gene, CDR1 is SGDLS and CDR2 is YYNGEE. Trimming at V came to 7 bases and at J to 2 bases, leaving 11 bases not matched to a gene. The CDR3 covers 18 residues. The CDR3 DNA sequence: TGTGCCAGCGGGGAAACTAGCGGGAGGGCCTCAAACACCGGGGAGCTGTTTTTT. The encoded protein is CASGETSGRASNTGELFF.

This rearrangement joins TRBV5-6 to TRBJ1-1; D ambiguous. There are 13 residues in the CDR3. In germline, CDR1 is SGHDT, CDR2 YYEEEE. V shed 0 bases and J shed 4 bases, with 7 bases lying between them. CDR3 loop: CASSLGVSTEAFF. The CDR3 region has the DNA TGTGCCAGCAGCTTGGGGGTGAGCACTGAAGCTTTCTTT.